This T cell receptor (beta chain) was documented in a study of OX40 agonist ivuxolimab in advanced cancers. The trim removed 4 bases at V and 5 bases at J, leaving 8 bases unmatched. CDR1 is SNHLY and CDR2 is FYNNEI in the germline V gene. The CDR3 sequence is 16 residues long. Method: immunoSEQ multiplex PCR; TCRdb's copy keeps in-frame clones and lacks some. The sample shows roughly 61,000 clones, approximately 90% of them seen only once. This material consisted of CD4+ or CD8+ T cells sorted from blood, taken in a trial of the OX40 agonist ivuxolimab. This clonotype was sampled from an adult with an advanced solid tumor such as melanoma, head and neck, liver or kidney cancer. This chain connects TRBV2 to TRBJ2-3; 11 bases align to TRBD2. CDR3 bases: TGTGCCAGCAGTGTACCTAGCGGGGGGCGCCAAGATACGCAGTATTTT. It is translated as CASSVPSGGRQDTQYF.